This paragraph reports one TCR beta chain. This specimen belongs to a study of blood T cell repertoires in COVID-19. Across the whole study: From the United States, Italy and Spain came samples of acute and convalescent COVID-19. PBMCs, B-cell-depleted T cells, or T cells were the source of the cDNA or gDNA that made up the material.

Germline V lookup: CDR1 SGHAT, CDR2 FQNNGV. V gave up 1 base and J gave up 6 bases; unmatched junction bases: 1. There are 15 residues in the CDR3. Source study methods: Using reference gene primer amplification, nucleated cell counts were estimated. Data came from immunoSEQ multiplex PCR; TCRdb stores just in-frame clones and leaves some out. Clone size and the V and J calls come from that table; the DNA yielded D and trimming. This sample has around 190,000 clones, with about 88% found just once. This receptor was obtained from a woman of 80 years or more with acute or convalescent COVID-19. The material sequenced was peripheral blood. The V and J genes are TRBV11-2 and TRBJ1-4, with 11 bases lining up with TRBD1. CDR3 residues: CASSLVGQGDEKLFF. The CDR3 nucleotides read TGTGCCAGCAGCTTAGTGGGACAGGGGGATGAAAAACTGTTTTTT.